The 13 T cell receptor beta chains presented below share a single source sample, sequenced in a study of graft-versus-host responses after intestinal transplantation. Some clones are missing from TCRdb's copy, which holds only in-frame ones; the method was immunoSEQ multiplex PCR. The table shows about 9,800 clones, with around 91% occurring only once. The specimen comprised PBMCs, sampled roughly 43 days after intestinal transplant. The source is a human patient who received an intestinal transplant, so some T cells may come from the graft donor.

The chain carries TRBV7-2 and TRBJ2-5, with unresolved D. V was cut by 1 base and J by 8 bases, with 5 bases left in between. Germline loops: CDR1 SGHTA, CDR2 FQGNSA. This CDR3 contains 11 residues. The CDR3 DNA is TGTGCCAGCAGCTTAGGTTTTACCCAGTACTTC. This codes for CASSLGFTQYF.

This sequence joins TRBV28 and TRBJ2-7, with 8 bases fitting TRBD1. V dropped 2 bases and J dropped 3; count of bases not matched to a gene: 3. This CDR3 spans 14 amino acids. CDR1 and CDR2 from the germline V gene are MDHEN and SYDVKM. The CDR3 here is CASSLRTGFYEQYF. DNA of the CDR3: TGTGCCAGCAGTTTACGGACAGGGTTCTACGAGCAGTACTTC.

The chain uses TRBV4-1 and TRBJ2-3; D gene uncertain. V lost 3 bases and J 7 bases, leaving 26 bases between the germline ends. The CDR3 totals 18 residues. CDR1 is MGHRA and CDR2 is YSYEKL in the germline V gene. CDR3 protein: CASSQTSGTDPALHTQYF. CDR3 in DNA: TGCGCCAGCAGCCAGACCTCAGGCACGGACCCTGCCTTGCATACGCAGTATTTT.

This chain's CDR3 is CASSRDGRSYEQYF. Written as DNA, the CDR3 is TGTGCCAGCAGCCGGGACGGTAGATCCTACGAGCAGTACTTC. V is TRBV14 and J is TRBJ2-7; tentatively, D is TRBD1 or TRBD2 (5 bases each). Germline V CDR1 and CDR2: SGHDN, FVKESK. The CDR3 sequence is 14 residues long. V was trimmed by 4 bases and J by 1 base, leaving 11 bases between them.

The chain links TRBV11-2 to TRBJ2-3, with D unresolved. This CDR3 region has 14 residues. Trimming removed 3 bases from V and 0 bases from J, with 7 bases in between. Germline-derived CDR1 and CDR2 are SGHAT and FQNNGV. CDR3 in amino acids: CASSLLGSTDTQYF. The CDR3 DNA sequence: TGTGCCAGCAGCTTGCTGGGAAGCACAGATACGCAGTATTTT.

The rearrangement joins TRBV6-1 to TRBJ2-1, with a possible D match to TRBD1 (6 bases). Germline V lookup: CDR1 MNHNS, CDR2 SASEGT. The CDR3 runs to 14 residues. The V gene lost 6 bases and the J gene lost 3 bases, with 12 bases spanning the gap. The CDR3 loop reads CASRAQGDYNEQFF. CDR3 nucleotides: TGTGCCAGCAGGGCACAGGGAGACTACAATGAGCAGTTCTTC.

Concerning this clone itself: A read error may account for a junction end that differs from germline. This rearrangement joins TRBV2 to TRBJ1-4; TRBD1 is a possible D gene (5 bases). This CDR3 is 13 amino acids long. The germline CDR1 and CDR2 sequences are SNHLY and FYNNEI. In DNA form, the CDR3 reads TGTGCCTGCAGTGAAGAAACAGGCGAAAAACTGTTTTTT. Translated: CACSEETGEKLFF.

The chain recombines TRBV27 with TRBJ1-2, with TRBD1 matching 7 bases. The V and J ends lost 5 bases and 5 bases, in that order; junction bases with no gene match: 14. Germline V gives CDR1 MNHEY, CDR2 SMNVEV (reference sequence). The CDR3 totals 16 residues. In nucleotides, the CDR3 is TGTGCCAGCAGTGACGGGACAGACGAAAAGCAGTATGGCTACACCTTC. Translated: CASSDGTDEKQYGYTF.

The chain's CDR3 is CASSSWDRGSGSGLANEQFF. CDR3 nucleotides: TGCGCCAGCAGCTCCTGGGACAGGGGTAGCGGGAGTGGGTTGGCCAATGAGCAGTTCTTC. The genes are TRBV5-1 and TRBJ2-1, with TRBD1 as a possible D gene (10 bases). The CDR3 runs to 20 residues. V was pared by 3 bases and J by 6 bases, with 31 bases between. From germline, CDR1 is SGHRS and CDR2 YFSETQ.

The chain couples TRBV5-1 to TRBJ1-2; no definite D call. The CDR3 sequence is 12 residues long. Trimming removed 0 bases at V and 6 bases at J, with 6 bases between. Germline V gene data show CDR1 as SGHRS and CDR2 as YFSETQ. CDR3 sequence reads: CASSLAVHGYTF. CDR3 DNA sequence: TGCGCCAGCAGCTTGGCAGTCCATGGCTACACCTTC.

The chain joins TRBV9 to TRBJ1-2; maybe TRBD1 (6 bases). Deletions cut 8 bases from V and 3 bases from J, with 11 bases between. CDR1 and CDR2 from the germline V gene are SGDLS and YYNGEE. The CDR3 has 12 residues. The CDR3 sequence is CASPDRHYGYTF. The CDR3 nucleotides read TGTGCCAGTCCGGACAGACACTATGGCTACACCTTC.

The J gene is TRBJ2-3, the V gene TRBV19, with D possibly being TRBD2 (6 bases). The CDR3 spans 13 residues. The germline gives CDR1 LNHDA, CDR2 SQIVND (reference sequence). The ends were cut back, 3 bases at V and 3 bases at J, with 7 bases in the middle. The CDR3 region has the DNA TGTGCCAGTAGTATTGCGGGAACAGATACGCAGTATTTT. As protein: CASSIAGTDTQYF.

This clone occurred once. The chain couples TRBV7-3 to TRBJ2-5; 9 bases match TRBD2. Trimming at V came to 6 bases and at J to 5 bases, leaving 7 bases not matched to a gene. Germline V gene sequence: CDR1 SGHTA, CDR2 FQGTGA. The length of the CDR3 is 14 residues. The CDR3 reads CASSPGLAGETQYF. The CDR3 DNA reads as TGTGCCAGCAGTCCGGGGCTAGCGGGGGAGACCCAGTACTTC. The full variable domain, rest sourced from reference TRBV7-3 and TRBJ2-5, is GAGVSQTPSNKVTEKGKYVELRCDPISGHTALYWYRQSLGQGPEFLIYFQGTGAADDSGLPNDRFFAVRPEGSVSTLKIQRTERGDSAVYLCASSPGLAGETQYFGPGTRLLVL.